Below, 17 T cell receptor beta chains from the same sample are listed, as sequenced in a study of tumor-infiltrating lymphocytes in localized non-small cell lung cancer. Clones were sequenced by immunoSEQ multiplex PCR, and TCRdb holds only the in-frame ones, with some missing. The table lists roughly 13,000 clones, roughly 75% of them singletons, with approximately 20% in the top ten. The sequencing sample was made of uninvolved lung tissue not adjacent to the tumor. The receptors come from a human donor with non-small cell lung cancer.

This clone was counted a single time. The chain recombines TRBV19 with TRBJ1-1; a possible D gene is TRBD1 (5 bases). The CDR3 loop spans 20 amino acids. With 0 bases removed from V and 3 bases from J, the gap between germline ends came to 26 bases. Germline CDR1 LNHDA, CDR2 SQIVND (reference sequence). The CDR3 here is CASSIDPMTVFPSWDTEAFF. The DNA of the CDR3 is TGTGCCAGTAGTATAGACCCCATGACAGTTTTTCCCTCGTGGGACACTGAAGCTTTCTTT. The full variable domain, its missing parts supplied by reference TRBV19 and TRBJ1-1, is DGGITQSPKYLFRKEGQNVTLSCEQNLNHDAMYWYRQDPGQGLRLIYYSQIVNDFQKGDIAEGYSVSREKKESFPLTVTSAQKNPTAFYLCASSIDPMTVFPSWDTEAFFGQGTRLTVV.

This rearrangement joins TRBV6-5 to TRBJ1-1; tentative D call: TRBD1 (6 bases). The CDR3 length is 15 residues. Germline CDR1 is MNHEY and CDR2 is SVGAGI. V shed 2 bases and J shed 4 bases, with 14 bases lying between them. The CDR3 spells CASSYGGLSGTEAFF. CDR3 DNA sequence: TGTGCCAGCAGTTACGGGGGGCTGAGCGGCACTGAAGCTTTCTTT.

The chain carries TRBV7-9 and TRBJ2-7; TRBD1 agrees at 9 bases. Germline-derived CDR1 and CDR2 are SEHNR and FQNEAQ (reference sequence). The V segment lost 7 bases and the J segment 5 bases; nucleotides outside the gene matches: 9. CDR3 length equals 14 residues. The CDR3 coding sequence is TGTGCCAGCACCAAGACAGGGGGTTTCGACGAGCAGTACTTC. It codes for CASTKTGGFDEQYF. Full variable domain (outside the CDR3, taken from reference TRBV7-9 and TRBJ2-7): DTGVSQNPRHKITKRGQNVTFRCDPISEHNRLYWYRQTLGQGPEFLTYFQNEAQLEKSRLLSDRFSAERPKGSFSTLEIQRTEQGDSAMYLCASTKTGGFDEQYFGPGTRLTVT.

The CDR3 bases are TGTGCCAGCAGGGGGACAGAGGGACGGGGTTCACCCCTCCACTTT. Translation: CASRGTEGRGSPLHF. This chain connects TRBV6-6 to TRBJ1-6; 7 bases agree with TRBD1. The V gene's germline CDR1 is MNHNY and CDR2 SVGAGI (reference sequence). This CDR3 region has 15 residues. With 6 bases clipped from V and 9 bases from J, the junction kept 11 bases outside the gene matches.

CDR3 amino acids: CASSVTGAGNTIYF. The CDR3 DNA follows: TGTGCCAGCAGTGTAACGGGGGCTGGAAACACCATATATTTT. The rearrangement joins TRBV2 to TRBJ1-3; weak D call: TRBD1 (5 bases). Germline V gene lookup returns CDR1 SNHLY and CDR2 FYNNEI. This CDR3 is 14 amino acids long. V was trimmed by 4 bases and J by 2 bases, leaving 9 bases between them.

DNA for the CDR3: TGTGCCAGCAGTGACGATTACGGCACAGATACGCAGTATTTT. Translated, it gives CASSDDYGTDTQYF. This chain connects TRBV6-4 to TRBJ2-3; the D is unclear. Germline CDR1 MRHNA, CDR2 SNTAGT. This CDR3 is 14 amino acids long. The V gene lost 2 bases and the J gene lost 1 base, with 7 bases spanning the gap.

The DNA for the CDR3 is TGTGCCAGCAGCTTCGCGACAGGGAAGGGTTCAGCCAAAAACATTCAGTACTTC. Translating gives CASSFATGKGSAKNIQYF. V usage is TRBV5-8 and J usage is TRBJ2-4; TRBD1 matches 7 bases. The CDR3 has 18 residues. The germline gives CDR1 SGHTS, CDR2 YDEGEE. The V segment lost 2 bases and the J segment 0 bases; nucleotides outside the gene matches: 11.

This clone was seen only a few times. V is TRBV6-5 and J is TRBJ2-2, with 8 nucleotides matching TRBD1. The CDR3 has 12 amino acids. The germline CDR1 and CDR2 sequences are MNHEY and SVGAGI. The ends lost 10 bases at V and 7 bases at J; junction bases unmatched: 5. The CDR3 DNA sequence: TGTGCCACCAGGGGGCGAAACGGGGAGCTGTTTTTT. Translated, it gives CATRGRNGELFF.

The rearrangement uses TRBV5-4 and TRBJ2-3; possibly TRBD2 for D (6 bases). Deletions cut 4 bases from V and 8 bases from J, with 17 bases between. CDR3 length equals 14 residues. Germline loops: CDR1 SGHNT, CDR2 YYREEE (reference sequence). CDR3 nucleotides: TGTGCCAGCAGCCCACGGGACTCCCCGAGTACGCAGTATTTT. Translation: CASSPRDSPSTQYF. The variable domain in full, completed from reference TRBV5-4 and TRBJ2-3, reads ETGVTQSPTHLIKTRGQQVTLRCSSQSGHNTVSWYQQALGQGPQFIFQYYREEENGRGNFPPRFSGLQFPNYSSELNVNALELDDSALYLCASSPRDSPSTQYFGPGTRLTVL.

The chain joins TRBV9 to TRBJ1-3; possible D gene TRBD1, 6 bases. Germline V gene data show CDR1 as SGDLS and CDR2 as YYNGEE. Trimming cost V 4 bases and J 3 bases, with 17 bases left between them. CDR3 length: 16 residues. The DNA of the CDR3 is TGTGCCAGCAGCCCCCGTGAGGGGGGTGGTGGAAACACCATATATTTT. Its protein product is CASSPREGGGGNTIYF.

The chain carries TRBV9 and TRBJ2-5; 8 bases map to TRBD2. CDR1 SGDLS and CDR2 YYNGEE come from the germline V gene. V lost 2 bases to trimming and J lost 5 bases; unmatched junction nucleotides: 11. The CDR3 length is 16 residues. The CDR3 region has the DNA TGTGCCAGCAGCGTGTACTCGGGGGGGGGTCGGGAGACCCAGTACTTC. It codes for CASSVYSGGGRETQYF. Based on the CDR3 plus reference TRBV9 and TRBJ2-5, the full variable domain is DSGVTQTPKHLITATGQRVTLRCSPRSGDLSVYWYQQSLDQGLQFLIQYYNGEERAKGNILERFSAQQFPDLHSELNLSSLELGDSALYFCASSVYSGGGRETQYFGPGTRLLVL.

The rearrangement links TRBV5-1 to TRBJ2-1; D gene uncertain. There are 16 residues in the CDR3. Germline V gene data show CDR1 as SGHRS and CDR2 as YFSETQ. V lost 0 bases, J lost 0 bases, and 10 bases lay in between. The CDR3 region is CASSLVVGSSYNEQFF. The DNA of the CDR3 is TGCGCCAGCAGCTTGGTGGTCGGAAGCTCCTACAATGAGCAGTTCTTC.

This chain connects TRBV19 to TRBJ1-5; D is undetermined. V lost 1 base, J lost 3 bases, and 10 bases lay in between. Germline V gene data show CDR1 as LNHDA and CDR2 as SQIVND (reference sequence). CDR3 length: 15 amino acids. The chain's CDR3 is CASSIAPLPNQPQHF. CDR3 bases: TGTGCCAGTAGTATAGCCCCGCTCCCCAATCAGCCCCAGCATTTT.

The chain has TRBV6-5 and TRBJ2-6; tentatively, D is TRBD1 (5 bases). V was clipped by 0 bases and J by 2 bases, with 8 bases between them. The CDR3 extends over 16 amino acids. Germline V gene lookup returns CDR1 MNHEY and CDR2 SVGAGI. DNA for the CDR3: TGTGCCAGCAGTTACTCGCCAGGGACTGGGGCCAACGTCCTGACTTTC. Its protein product is CASSYSPGTGANVLTF.

The V call is TRBV28, the J call TRBJ2-6, with 10 positions matching TRBD1. Trimming at V came to 3 bases and at J to 0 bases, leaving 5 bases not matched to a gene. The germline V gene has CDR1 MDHEN and CDR2 SYDVKM. CDR3 length: 18 amino acids. CDR3 sequence: CASSFSGTGDSGANVLTF. The CDR3 bases are TGTGCCAGCAGTTTTTCCGGGACAGGGGACTCTGGGGCCAACGTCCTGACTTTC.

The chain combines TRBV6-1 with TRBJ2-1; D not resolved. Trimming shortened V by 2 bases and J by 6 bases, and 11 bases separated the two germline ends. The CDR3 consists of 14 residues. Germline CDR1 and CDR2: MNHNS and SASEGT. CDR3 DNA sequence: TGTGCCAGCAGTGAATCTAATCTTGGCAATGAGCAGTTCTTC. This encodes CASSESNLGNEQFF.

V usage is TRBV11-3 and J usage is TRBJ2-3; 10 bases match TRBD2. Germline-derived CDR1 and CDR2 are SGHNT and YENEEA. The CDR3 spans 18 residues. J lost 0 bases, V lost 1 base, and 7 bases had no gene match. This CDR3 reads CASSLGGLAASSTDTQYF. DNA of the CDR3: TGTGCCAGCAGCTTAGGTGGACTAGCGGCCTCTAGCACAGATACGCAGTATTTT.